This T cell receptor (beta chain) emerged from a study of radiotherapy plus CTLA-4 blockade in lung cancer. Study-level information: Disease control was present in 30% to 35% of patients, and objective responses in under 20%.

Those patients who had chemo-refractory metastatic non-small-cell lung cancer were given focal radiation along with CTLA-4 blockade through ipilimumab. General study points: The authors reported that early blood T cell clone dynamics, with interferon-beta, best predicted response. TCR clones of tumor origin grew in blood after radiotherapy plus ipilimumab.

Sequenced by immunoSEQ multiplex PCR; TCRdb stores in-frame clones only, minus some. This table has 50,000 to 70,000 clones, over 65% appearing once. The CDR3 is 14 amino acids. The ends lost 4 bases at V and 7 bases at J; junction bases unmatched: 7. Germline-derived CDR1 and CDR2 are SEHNR and FQNEAQ (reference sequence). As concerns this clone: Its antigen is currently unknown.

Sequencing was performed on peripheral blood, taken from a patient treated with radiotherapy plus ipilimumab. The clonotype comes from a human donor with non-small cell lung cancer who had a partial response to radiotherapy plus ipilimumab. The chain has TRBV7-9 and TRBJ1-5; TRBD1 aligns across 7 bases. The CDR3 here is CASSSGGQVQPQHF. CDR3 nucleotide sequence: TGTGCCAGCAGCTCAGGGGGGCAGGTCCAGCCCCAGCATTTT.